What follows are 10 T cell receptor beta chains derived from one specimen sequenced in a study of cytomegalovirus exposure and HLA in healthy donors. PCR was performed using 60 Vbeta and 13 Jbeta primers. This table comes from immunoSEQ multiplex PCR, and its TCRdb copy is limited to in-frame clones, with some not included. The data show around 130,000 clones, around 85% seen once. Sequenced material: PBMCs. The receptors shown here come from a female donor in good health and CMV-seronegative.

The rearrangement joins TRBV6-1 to TRBJ1-4, with D perhaps TRBD1 (6 bases). The CDR3 consists of 14 residues. Trimming removed 1 base from V and 5 bases from J, with 8 bases in between. CDR1 and CDR2 from the germline V gene are MNHNS and SASEGT. For the CDR3, the DNA is TGTGCCAGCAGTGAAGGGGGGCTCAATGAAAAACTGTTTTTT. Protein sequence: CASSEGGLNEKLFF.

J is TRBJ2-7 and V is TRBV6-5; possibly TRBD1 for D (6 bases). Germline CDR1 MNHEY, CDR2 SVGAGI. V was cut by 2 bases and J by 0 bases, with 14 bases left in between. The CDR3 is made up of 16 amino acids. The CDR3: CASSYESTGSSYEQYF. The CDR3 region has the DNA TGTGCCAGCAGTTACGAGTCGACAGGTAGCTCCTACGAGCAGTACTTC.

The rearrangement joins TRBV7-9 to TRBJ1-4, with 8 nucleotides matching TRBD1. V shed 8 bases, J shed 8 bases, and the junction held 10 bases outside the gene matches. Looked up from germline, CDR1 is SEHNR and CDR2 is FQNEAQ (reference sequence). The CDR3 extends over 14 amino acids. The CDR3 coding sequence is TGTGCCAGCTCGGACAGGGATGAAAGGGAAAAACTGTTTTTT. It is translated as CASSDRDEREKLFF. The whole variable domain, remainder taken from reference TRBV7-9 and TRBJ1-4, is DTGVSQNPRHKITKRGQNVTFRCDPISEHNRLYWYRQTLGQGPEFLTYFQNEAQLEKSRLLSDRFSAERPKGSFSTLEIQRTEQGDSAMYLCASSDRDEREKLFFGSGTQLSVL.

The chain joins TRBV7-9 to TRBJ2-7; maybe TRBD1 (6 bases). Germline V lookup: CDR1 SEHNR, CDR2 FQNEAQ (reference sequence). The ends were cut back, 6 bases at V and 3 bases at J, with 15 bases in the middle. The CDR3 totals 14 residues. The CDR3 DNA sequence: TGTGCCAGCAGTACAGGGAACCGGGGCTACGAGCAGTACTTC. Translating gives CASSTGNRGYEQYF.

The chain links TRBV28 to TRBJ2-1; D possibly corresponds to TRBD2 (6 bases). The germline gives CDR1 MDHEN, CDR2 SYDVKM. V lost 9 bases and J lost 8, with 17 bases in between. This CDR3 has 13 residues. CDR3 sequence: CASGGSPNYEQFF. The CDR3 nucleotides are TGTGCCAGTGGGGGGTCTCCTAACTATGAGCAGTTCTTC.

The chain combines TRBV7-9 with TRBJ2-5; 9 bases match TRBD2. CDR1 and CDR2 from the germline V gene are SEHNR and FQNEAQ (reference sequence). The CDR3 contains 16 residues. V shed 5 bases, J shed 4 bases, and the junction held 11 bases outside the gene matches. The CDR3 region has the DNA TGTGCCAGCAGCACGTCGGGACTAGCTTTGTCAGAGACCCAGTACTTC. This gives the protein CASSTSGLALSETQYF.

The V gene is TRBV4-2, the J gene TRBJ2-7; 7 nucleotides line up with TRBD1. This CDR3 has 14 amino acids. The junction had 5 bases not matched to a gene; V was cut back by 3 bases and J by 3 bases. CDR1 and CDR2 from the germline V gene are LGHNA and YNFKEQ. CDR3 coding DNA: TGTGCCAGCAGCCAGGACGACAGGGTCTACGAGCAGTACTTC. Amino acid sequence: CASSQDDRVYEQYF.

This rearrangement joins TRBV27 to TRBJ2-7; D unresolved. Germline V lookup: CDR1 MNHEY, CDR2 SMNVEV (reference sequence). With 10 bases removed from V and 5 bases from J, the gap between germline ends came to 15 bases. There are 12 residues in the CDR3. CDR3 protein: CATRRGFHEQYF. CDR3 nucleotide sequence: TGTGCCACCCGCCGAGGCTTCCACGAGCAGTACTTC.

V and J are TRBV6-5 and TRBJ1-3, with D uncertain. CDR3 length equals 14 residues. The V gene's germline CDR1 is MNHEY and CDR2 SVGAGI. V was cut by 6 bases and J by 0 bases, with 9 bases left in between. CDR3 nucleotide sequence: TGTGCCAGCAGCGACTTGAGCTCTGGAAACACCATATATTTT. Translation gives CASSDLSSGNTIYF.

The chain has TRBV28 and TRBJ2-7; TRBD2 matches at 8 bases. Germline lookup yields CDR1 MDHEN and CDR2 SYDVKM. V was pared by 6 bases and J by 0 bases, with 10 bases of the junction left unmatched. This CDR3 is built from 16 residues. The CDR3 region has the DNA TGTGCCAGCAGAACAACCCTAGCGGGCCACTCCTACGAGCAGTACTTC. This sequence encodes CASRTTLAGHSYEQYF.